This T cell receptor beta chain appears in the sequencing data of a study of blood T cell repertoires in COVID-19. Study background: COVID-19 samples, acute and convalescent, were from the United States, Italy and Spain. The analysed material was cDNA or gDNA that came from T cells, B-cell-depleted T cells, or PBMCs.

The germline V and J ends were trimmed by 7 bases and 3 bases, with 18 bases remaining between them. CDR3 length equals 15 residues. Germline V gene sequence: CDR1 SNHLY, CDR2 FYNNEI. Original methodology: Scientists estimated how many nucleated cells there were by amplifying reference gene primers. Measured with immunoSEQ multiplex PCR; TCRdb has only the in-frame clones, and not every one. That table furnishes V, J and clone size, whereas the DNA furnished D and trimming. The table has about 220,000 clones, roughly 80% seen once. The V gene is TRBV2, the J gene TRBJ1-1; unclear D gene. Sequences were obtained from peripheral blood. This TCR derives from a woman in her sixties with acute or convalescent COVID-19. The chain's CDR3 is CASIEGLYEDTEAFF. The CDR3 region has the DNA TGTGCCAGCATCGAAGGTTTGTATGAGGACACTGAAGCTTTCTTT.